The clone carrying this TCR beta chain was counted once. This record belongs to a study of blood T cell repertoires in COVID-19. About the research overall: T cells, B-cell-depleted T cells, or PBMCs provided the cDNA or gDNA that served as material.

Per the original methods: Counts of nucleated cells, estimated from reference gene primer amplification, were obtained. Clones were read by immunoSEQ multiplex PCR, and TCRdb kept only the in-frame ones, dropping some. V and J calls and clone size are copied from that table; D and trimming were computed from the DNA. The sample contains roughly 200,000 clones, around 90% of which appear only once. The CDR3 has 14 residues. The trim removed 4 bases at V and 8 bases at J, leaving 8 bases unmatched. Germline loops: CDR1 SGDLS, CDR2 YYNGEE. The V call is TRBV9, the J call TRBJ1-2; 10 nucleotides line up with TRBD1. The receptor was isolated from a woman in her 30s who had recovered from COVID-19. Sequenced: PBMCs or T cells enriched from blood (not recorded which). The chain's CDR3 is CASSPETGGGGYTF. The DNA for the CDR3 is TGTGCCAGCAGCCCAGAGACAGGGGGCGGGGGCTACACCTTC.